This T cell receptor beta chain was recovered during a study of blood T cell repertoires in COVID-19. At the level of the study: Italy, Spain and the United States were the sources of the convalescent and acute COVID-19 samples. PBMCs, B-cell-depleted T cells, or T cells were the source of the cDNA or gDNA that made up the material.

CDR3 length: 13 residues. Per germline, CDR1 KGHDR and CDR2 SFDVKD. The ends were cut back, 1 base at V and 6 bases at J, with 8 bases in the middle. The authors' processing: Scientists estimated how many nucleated cells there were by amplifying reference gene primers. Sequencing was performed with immunoSEQ multiplex PCR; in TCRdb, only in-frame clones are kept and a portion is missing. The V and J calls and clone size were taken over from that table, and D and trimming were inferred from the DNA. The sample contains around 320,000 clones, 75% to 85% of which appear only once. The chain uses TRBV24-1 and TRBJ1-2; a weak D match, TRBD1 (6 bases). This clonotype was obtained from a human donor in a cohort sampled during active COVID-19. The sample comprised peripheral blood. CDR3 in amino acids: CATSDLTGNGYTF. The CDR3 DNA is TGTGCCACCAGTGATTTAACAGGGAATGGCTACACCTTC.